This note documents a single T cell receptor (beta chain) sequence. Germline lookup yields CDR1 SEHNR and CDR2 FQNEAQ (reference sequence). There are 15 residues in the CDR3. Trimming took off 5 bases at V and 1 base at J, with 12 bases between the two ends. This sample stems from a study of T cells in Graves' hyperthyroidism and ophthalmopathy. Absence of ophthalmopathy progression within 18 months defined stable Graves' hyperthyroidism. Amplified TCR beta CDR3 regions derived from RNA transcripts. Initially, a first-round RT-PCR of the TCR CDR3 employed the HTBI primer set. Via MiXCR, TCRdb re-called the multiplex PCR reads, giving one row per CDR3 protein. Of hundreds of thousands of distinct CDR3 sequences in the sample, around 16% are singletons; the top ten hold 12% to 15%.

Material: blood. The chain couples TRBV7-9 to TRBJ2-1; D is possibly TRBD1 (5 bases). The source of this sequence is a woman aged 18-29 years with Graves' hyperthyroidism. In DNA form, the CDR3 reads TGTGCCAGCAGCCCGACAGTCGTTTCCTACAATGAGCAGTTCTTC. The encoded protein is CASSPTVVSYNEQFF. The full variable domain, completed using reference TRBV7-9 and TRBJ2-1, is DTGVSQNPRHKITKRGQNVTFRCDPISEHNRLYWYRQTLGQGPEFLTYFQNEAQLEKSRLLSDRFSAERPKGSFSTLEIQRTEQGDSAMYLCASSPTVVSYNEQFFGPGTRLTVL.